This entry concerns a single T cell receptor (beta chain). Trimming left V 3 bases short and J 2 bases short, with 10 bases between. Germline assignment: CDR1 DFQATT and CDR2 SNEGSKA (reference sequence). The CDR3 is 13 amino acids. The study drew participants aged about 18 to 90 years from around 24 US areas. Participant-given clinical history determined each cohort assignment. The source of the sample is a study of blood T cell repertoires in COVID-19. Clones were read by immunoSEQ multiplex PCR, and TCRdb kept only the in-frame ones, dropping some. The table lists approximately 250,000 clones, over 75% of them singletons, with about 1% in the top ten.

J is TRBJ2-5 and V is TRBV20-1; D is perhaps TRBD2 (6 bases). This receptor was obtained from a woman between 25 and 40 years old who had recovered from COVID-19. The sequencing input was PBMCs or T cells enriched from blood (not recorded which). CDR3 in DNA: TGCAGTGCTAGTGGGACTCAACAAGAGACCCAGTACTTC. The encoded protein is CSASGTQQETQYF.